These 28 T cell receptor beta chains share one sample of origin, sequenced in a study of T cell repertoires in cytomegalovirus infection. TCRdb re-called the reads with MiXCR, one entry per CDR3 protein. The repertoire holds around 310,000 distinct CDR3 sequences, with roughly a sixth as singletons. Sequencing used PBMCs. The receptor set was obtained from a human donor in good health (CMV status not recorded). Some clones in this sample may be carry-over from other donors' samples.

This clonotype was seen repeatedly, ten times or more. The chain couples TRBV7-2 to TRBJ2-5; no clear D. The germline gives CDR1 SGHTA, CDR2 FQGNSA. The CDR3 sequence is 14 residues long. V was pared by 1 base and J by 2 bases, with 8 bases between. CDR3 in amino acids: CASSLELLQETQYF. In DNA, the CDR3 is TGTGCCAGCAGCTTAGAACTCCTTCAAGAGACCCAGTACTTC.

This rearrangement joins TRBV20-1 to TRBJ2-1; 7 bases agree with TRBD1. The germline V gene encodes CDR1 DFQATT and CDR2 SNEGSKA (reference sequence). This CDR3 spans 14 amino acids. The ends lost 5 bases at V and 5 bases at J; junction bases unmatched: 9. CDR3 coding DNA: TGCAGTGCTTTGACCTCTCAGGGGGACAATGAGCAGTTCTTC. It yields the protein CSALTSQGDNEQFF.

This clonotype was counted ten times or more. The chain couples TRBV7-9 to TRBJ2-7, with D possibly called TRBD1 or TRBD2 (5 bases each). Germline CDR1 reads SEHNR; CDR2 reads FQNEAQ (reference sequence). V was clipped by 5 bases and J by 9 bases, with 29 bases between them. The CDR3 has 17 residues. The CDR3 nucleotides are TGTGCCAGCAGCCACCGGGGCGGACCAGGGACCTGGACTTTGCAGTACTTC. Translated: CASSHRGGPGTWTLQYF.

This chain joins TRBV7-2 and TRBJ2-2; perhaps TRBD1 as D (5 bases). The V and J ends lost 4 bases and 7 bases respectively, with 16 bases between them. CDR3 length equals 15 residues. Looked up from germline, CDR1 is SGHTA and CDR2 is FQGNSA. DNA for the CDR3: TGTGCCAGCAGCTCCAAGGGGCCACCGAACGGGGAGCTGTTTTTT. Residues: CASSSKGPPNGELFF.

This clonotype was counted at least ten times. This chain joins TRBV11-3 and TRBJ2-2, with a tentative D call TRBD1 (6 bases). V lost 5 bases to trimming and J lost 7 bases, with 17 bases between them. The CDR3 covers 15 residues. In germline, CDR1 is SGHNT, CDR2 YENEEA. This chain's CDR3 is CASSPVAGVNGELFF. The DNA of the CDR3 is TGTGCCAGCAGCCCAGTGGCAGGGGTGAACGGGGAGCTGTTTTTT.

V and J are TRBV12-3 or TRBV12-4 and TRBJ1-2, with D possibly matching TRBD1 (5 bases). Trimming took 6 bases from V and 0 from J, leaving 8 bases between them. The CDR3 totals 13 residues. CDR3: CASSTGPNYGYTF. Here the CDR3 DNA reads TGTGCCAGCAGCACAGGTCCTAACTATGGCTACACCTTC.

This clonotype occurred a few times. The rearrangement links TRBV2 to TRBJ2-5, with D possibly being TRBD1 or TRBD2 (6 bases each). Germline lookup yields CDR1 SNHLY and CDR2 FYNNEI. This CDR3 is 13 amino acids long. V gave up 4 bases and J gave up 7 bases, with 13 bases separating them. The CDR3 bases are TGTGCCAGCAGTGGACAAGAGGGGGGGACCCAGTACTTC. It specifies CASSGQEGGTQYF.

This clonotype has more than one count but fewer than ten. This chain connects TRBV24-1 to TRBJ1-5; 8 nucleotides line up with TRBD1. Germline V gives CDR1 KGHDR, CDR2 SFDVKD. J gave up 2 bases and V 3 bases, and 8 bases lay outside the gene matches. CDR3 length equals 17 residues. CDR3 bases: TGTGCCACCAGTGATGGACAGGGCCACAGGGGCAATCAGCCCCAGCATTTT. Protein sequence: CATSDGQGHRGNQPQHF.

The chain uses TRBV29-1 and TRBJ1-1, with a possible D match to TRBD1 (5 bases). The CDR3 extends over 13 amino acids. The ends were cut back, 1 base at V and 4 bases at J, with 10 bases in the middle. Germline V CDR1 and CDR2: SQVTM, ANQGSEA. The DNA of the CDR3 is TGCAGCGTTGAAGGGCAGGGCGGCACTGAAGCTTTCTTT. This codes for CSVEGQGGTEAFF.

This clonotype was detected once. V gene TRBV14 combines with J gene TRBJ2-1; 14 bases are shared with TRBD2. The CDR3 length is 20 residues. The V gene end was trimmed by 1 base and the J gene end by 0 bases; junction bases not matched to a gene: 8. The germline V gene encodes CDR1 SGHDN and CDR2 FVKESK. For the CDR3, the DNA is TGTGCCAGCAGCCAAGTTGGGACTAGCGGGGGACCAAGCTCCTACAATGAGCAGTTCTTC. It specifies CASSQVGTSGGPSSYNEQFF.

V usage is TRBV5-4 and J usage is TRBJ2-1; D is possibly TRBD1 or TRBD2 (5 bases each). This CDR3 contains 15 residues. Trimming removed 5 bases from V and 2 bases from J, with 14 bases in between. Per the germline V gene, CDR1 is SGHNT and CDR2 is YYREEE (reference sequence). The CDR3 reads CASRGRGATYNEQFF. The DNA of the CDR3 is TGTGCCAGCAGGGGACGGGGAGCGACCTACAATGAGCAGTTCTTC.

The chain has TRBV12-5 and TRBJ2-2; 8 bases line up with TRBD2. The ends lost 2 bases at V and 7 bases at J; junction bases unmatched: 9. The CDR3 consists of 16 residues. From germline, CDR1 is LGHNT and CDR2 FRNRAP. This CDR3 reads CASGLTVGGLVGELFF. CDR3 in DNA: TGTGCTAGTGGTTTGACGGTCGGGGGACTAGTCGGGGAGCTGTTTTTT.

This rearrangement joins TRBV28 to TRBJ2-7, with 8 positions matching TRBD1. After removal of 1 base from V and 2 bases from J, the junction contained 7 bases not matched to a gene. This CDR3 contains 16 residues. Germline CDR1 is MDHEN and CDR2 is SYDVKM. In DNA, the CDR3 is TGTGCCAGCAGTTTATCGGGGACAGGTTTGACCTACGAGCAGTACTTC. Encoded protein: CASSLSGTGLTYEQYF.

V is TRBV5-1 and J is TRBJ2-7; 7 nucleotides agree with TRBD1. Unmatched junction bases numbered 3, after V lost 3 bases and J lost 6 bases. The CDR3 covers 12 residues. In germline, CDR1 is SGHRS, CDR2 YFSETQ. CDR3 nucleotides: TGCGCCAGCAGCTCCGGACAGGCCGAGCAGTACTTC. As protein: CASSSGQAEQYF.

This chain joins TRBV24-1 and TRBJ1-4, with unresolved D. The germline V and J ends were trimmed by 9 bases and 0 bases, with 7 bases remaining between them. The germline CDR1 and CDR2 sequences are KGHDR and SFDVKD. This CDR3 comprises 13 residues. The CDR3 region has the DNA TGTGCCACCCGGGCCGCAACTAATGAAAAACTGTTTTTT. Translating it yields CATRAATNEKLFF.

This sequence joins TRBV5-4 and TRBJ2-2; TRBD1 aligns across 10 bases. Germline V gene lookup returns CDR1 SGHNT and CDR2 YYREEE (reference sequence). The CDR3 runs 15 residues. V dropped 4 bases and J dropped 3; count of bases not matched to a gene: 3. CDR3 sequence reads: CASSMGQGYTGELFF. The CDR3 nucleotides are TGTGCCAGCAGCATGGGACAGGGGTACACCGGGGAGCTGTTTTTT.

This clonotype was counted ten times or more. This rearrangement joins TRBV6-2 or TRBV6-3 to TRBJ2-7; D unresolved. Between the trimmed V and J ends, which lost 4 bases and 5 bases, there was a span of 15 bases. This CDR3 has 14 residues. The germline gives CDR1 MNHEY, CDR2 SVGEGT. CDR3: CASSSPARGHEQYF. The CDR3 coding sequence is TGTGCCAGCAGTTCCCCGGCTAGAGGCCACGAGCAGTACTTC.

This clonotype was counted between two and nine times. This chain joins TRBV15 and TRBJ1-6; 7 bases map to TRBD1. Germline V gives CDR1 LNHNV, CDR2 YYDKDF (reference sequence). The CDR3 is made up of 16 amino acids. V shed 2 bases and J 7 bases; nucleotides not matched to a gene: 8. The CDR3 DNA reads TGTGCCACCAGCAGATCACAGACAGGGTTCAATTCACCCCTCCACTTT. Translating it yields CATSRSQTGFNSPLHF.

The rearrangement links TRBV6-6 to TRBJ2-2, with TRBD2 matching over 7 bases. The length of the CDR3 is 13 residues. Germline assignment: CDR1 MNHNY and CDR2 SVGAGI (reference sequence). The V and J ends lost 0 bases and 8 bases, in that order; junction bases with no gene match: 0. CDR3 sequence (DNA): TGTGCCAGCAGTTACTCGGGAGGGGGGGAGCTGTTTTTT. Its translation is CASSYSGGGELFF.

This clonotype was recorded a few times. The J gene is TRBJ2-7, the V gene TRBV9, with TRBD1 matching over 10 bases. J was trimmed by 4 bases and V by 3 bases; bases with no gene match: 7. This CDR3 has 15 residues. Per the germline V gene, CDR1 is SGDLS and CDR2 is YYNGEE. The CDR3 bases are TGTGCCAGCAGCGGAAGGACAGGGGGGAGGTACGAGCAGTACTTC. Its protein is CASSGRTGGRYEQYF.

The CDR3 coding sequence is TGTGCCACCAGTTTGTCGACAGGTACTGGTGGCTACACCTTC. Protein: CATSLSTGTGGYTF. V and J are TRBV24-1 and TRBJ1-2; D perhaps matches TRBD1 (6 bases). Germline loops: CDR1 KGHDR, CDR2 SFDVKD. Trimming shortened V by 6 bases and J by 7 bases, and 17 bases separated the two germline ends. The CDR3 contains 14 residues.

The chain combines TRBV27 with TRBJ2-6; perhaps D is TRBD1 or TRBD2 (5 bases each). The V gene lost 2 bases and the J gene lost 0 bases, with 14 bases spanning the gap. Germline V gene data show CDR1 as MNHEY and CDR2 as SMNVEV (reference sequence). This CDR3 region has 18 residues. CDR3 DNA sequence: TGTGCCAGCAGTTTAATAGGGACCCTGAGCTCTGGGGCCAACGTCCTGACTTTC. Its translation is CASSLIGTLSSGANVLTF.

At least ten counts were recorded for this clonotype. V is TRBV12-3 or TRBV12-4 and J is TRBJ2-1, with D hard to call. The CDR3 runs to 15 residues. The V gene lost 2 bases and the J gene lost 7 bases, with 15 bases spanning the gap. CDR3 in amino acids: CASSLLWQNGNEQFF. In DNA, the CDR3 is TGTGCCAGCAGTTTATTGTGGCAAAATGGGAATGAGCAGTTCTTC.

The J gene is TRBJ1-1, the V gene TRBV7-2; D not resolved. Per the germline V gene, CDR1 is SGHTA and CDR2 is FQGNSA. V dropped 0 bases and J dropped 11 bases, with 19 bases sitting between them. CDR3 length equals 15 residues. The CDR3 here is CASSLAVSNKLRAFF. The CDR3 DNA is TGTGCCAGCAGCTTAGCGGTCAGCAACAAGCTCCGGGCTTTCTTT.

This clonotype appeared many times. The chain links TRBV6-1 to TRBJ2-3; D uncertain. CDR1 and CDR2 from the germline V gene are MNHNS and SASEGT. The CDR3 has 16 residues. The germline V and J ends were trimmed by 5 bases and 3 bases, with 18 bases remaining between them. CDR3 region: CASSPYGRPTTDTQYF. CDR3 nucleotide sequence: TGTGCCAGCAGTCCCTATGGAAGGCCGACGACAGATACGCAGTATTTT.

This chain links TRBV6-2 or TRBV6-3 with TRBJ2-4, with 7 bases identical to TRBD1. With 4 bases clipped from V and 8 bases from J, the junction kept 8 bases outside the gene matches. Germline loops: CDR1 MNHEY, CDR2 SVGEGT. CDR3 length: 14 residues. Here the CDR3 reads CASSWGTAVDIQYF. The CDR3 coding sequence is TGTGCCAGCAGTTGGGGGACAGCTGTGGACATTCAGTACTTC.

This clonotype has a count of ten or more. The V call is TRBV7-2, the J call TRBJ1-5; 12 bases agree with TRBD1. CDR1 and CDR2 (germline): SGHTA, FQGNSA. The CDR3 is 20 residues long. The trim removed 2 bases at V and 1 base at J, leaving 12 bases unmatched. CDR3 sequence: CASSLTSSGQGAWSNQPQHF. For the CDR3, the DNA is TGTGCCAGCAGCTTAACCTCGTCGGGACAGGGGGCGTGGAGCAATCAGCCCCAGCATTTT.

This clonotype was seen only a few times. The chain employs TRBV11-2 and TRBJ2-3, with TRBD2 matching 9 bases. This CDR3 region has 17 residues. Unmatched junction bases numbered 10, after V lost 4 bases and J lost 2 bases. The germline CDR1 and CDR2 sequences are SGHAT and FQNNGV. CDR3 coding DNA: TGTGCCAGCAGCTCTATGCGGGGGGGGCCAAACACAGATACGCAGTATTTT. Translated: CASSSMRGGPNTDTQYF.